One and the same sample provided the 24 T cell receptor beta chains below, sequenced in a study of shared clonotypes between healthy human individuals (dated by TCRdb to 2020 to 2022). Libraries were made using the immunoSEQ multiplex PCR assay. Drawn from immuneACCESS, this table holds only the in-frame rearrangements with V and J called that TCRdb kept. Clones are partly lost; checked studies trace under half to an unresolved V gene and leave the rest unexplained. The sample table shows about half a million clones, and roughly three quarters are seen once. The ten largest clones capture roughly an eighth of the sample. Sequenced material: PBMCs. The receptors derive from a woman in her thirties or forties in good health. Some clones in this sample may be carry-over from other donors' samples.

The CDR3 region has the DNA TGTGCCAGCAGCCAAGAAGGGTCGGGACAGGGTGCGGAGACCCAGTACTTC. Translated: CASSQEGSGQGAETQYF. The V call is TRBV4-2, the J call TRBJ2-5; 9 bases are a match to TRBD1. The CDR3 has 17 amino acids. Germline CDR1 reads LGHNA; CDR2 reads YNFKEQ. The V and J ends lost 0 bases and 5 bases, in that order; junction bases with no gene match: 10.

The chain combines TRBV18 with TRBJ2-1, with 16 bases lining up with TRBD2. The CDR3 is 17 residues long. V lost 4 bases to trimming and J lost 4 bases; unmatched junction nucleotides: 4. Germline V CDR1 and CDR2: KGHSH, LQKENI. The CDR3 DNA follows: TGTGCCAGCTCACAGGGGACTAGCGGGAGGGCGTACAATGAGCAGTTCTTC. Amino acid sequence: CASSQGTSGRAYNEQFF.

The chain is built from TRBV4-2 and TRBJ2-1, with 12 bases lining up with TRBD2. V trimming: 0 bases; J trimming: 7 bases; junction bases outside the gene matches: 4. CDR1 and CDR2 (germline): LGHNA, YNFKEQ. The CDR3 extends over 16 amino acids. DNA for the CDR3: TGTGCCAGCAGCCAAGACCCGACTAGCGGGAGTAATGAGCAGTTCTTC. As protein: CASSQDPTSGSNEQFF.

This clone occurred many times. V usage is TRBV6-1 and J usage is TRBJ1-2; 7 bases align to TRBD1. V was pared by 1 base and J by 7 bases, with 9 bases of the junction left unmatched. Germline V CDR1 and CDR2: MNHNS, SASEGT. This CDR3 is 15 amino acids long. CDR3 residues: CASSEESGGVGGYTF. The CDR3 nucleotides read TGTGCCAGCAGTGAAGAATCAGGGGGTGTCGGTGGCTACACCTTC.

This chain's CDR3 is CASSGTGGIYEQYF. CDR3 in DNA: TGTGCCAGTAGTGGGACAGGGGGGATCTACGAGCAGTACTTC. The chain combines TRBV19 with TRBJ2-7; 11 bases agree with TRBD1. The CDR3 covers 14 residues. V lost 5 bases, J lost 3 bases, and 3 bases stayed unmatched. CDR1 LNHDA and CDR2 SQIVND come from the germline V gene (reference sequence).

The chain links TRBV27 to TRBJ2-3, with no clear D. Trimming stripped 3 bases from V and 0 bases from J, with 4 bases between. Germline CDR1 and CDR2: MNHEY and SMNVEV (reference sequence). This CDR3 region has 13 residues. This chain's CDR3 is CASSFLSTDTQYF. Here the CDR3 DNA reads TGTGCCAGCAGTTTTCTAAGCACAGATACGCAGTATTTT.

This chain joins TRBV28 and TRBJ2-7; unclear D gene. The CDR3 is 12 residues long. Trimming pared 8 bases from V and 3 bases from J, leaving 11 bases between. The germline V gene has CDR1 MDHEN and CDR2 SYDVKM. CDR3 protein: CASGSRLYEQYF. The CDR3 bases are TGTGCCAGCGGGTCTCGACTCTACGAGCAGTACTTC. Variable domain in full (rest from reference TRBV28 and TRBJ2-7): DVKVTQSSRYLVKRTGEKVFLECVQDMDHENMFWYRQDPGLGLRLIYFSYDVKMKEKGDIPEGYSVSREKKERFSLILESASTNQTSMYLCASGSRLYEQYFGPGTRLTVT.

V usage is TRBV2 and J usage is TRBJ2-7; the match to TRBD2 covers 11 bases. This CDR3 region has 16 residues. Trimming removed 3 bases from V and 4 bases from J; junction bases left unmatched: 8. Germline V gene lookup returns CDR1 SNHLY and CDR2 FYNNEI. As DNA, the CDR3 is TGTGCCAGCAGTGAGTCTAGCGGGAGGTATCGATACGAGCAGTACTTC. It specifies CASSESSGRYRYEQYF.

CDR3 sequence (DNA): TGTGCCAGTAGTTCCCGGACAGGGGGCACAGATACGCAGTATTTT. This translates into CASSSRTGGTDTQYF. This chain joins TRBV19 and TRBJ2-3; 9 nucleotides match TRBD1. V lost 5 bases and J lost 1; bases outside the gene matches: 4. The CDR3 extends over 15 amino acids. Germline V lookup: CDR1 LNHDA, CDR2 SQIVND (reference sequence).

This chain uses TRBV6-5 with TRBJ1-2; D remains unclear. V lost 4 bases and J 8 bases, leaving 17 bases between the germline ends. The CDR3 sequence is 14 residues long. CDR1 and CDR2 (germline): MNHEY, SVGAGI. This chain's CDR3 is CASSFLDGLGGYTF. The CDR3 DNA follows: TGTGCCAGCAGTTTCCTGGACGGCCTCGGGGGCTACACCTTC.

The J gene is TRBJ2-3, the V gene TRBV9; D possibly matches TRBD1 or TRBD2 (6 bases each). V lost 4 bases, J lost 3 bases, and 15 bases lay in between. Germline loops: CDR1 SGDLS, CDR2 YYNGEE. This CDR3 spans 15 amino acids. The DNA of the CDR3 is TGTGCCAGCAGCAAAGCTGGGGGGCAGACAGATACGCAGTATTTT. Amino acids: CASSKAGGQTDTQYF.

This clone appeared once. CDR3 coding DNA: TGTGCCAGCAGAACCACCGGGGGGGAGGGTCAGCCCCAGCATTTT. Amino acids: CASRTTGGEGQPQHF. The chain joins TRBV28 to TRBJ1-5; D may be TRBD1 (5 bases). The V end was cut by 6 bases, the J end by 6 bases, with 18 bases between. This CDR3 has 15 amino acids. In germline, CDR1 is MDHEN, CDR2 SYDVKM.

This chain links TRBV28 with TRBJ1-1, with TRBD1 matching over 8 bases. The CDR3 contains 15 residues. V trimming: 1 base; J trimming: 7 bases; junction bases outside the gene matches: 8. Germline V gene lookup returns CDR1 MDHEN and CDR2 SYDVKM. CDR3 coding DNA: TGTGCCAGCAGTTTATCCGGGACAGGTAGCTATGAAGCTTTCTTT. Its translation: CASSLSGTGSYEAFF.

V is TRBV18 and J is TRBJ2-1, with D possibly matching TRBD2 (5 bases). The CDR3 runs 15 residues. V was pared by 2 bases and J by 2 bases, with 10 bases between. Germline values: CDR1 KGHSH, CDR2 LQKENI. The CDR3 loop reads CASSPEGLAYNEQFF. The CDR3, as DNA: TGTGCCAGCTCACCAGAAGGACTCGCCTACAATGAGCAGTTCTTC.

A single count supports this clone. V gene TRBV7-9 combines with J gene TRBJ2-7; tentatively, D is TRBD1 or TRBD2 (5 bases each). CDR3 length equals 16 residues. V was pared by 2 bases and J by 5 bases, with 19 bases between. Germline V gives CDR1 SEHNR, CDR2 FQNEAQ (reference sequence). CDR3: CASSLRGGRWDDEQYF. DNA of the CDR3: TGTGCCAGCAGCTTAAGGGGCGGCAGATGGGACGACGAGCAGTACTTC. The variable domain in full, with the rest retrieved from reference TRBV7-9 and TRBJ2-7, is DTGVSQNPRHKITKRGQNVTFRCDPISEHNRLYWYRQTLGQGPEFLTYFQNEAQLEKSRLLSDRFSAERPKGSFSTLEIQRTEQGDSAMYLCASSLRGGRWDDEQYFGPGTRLTVT.

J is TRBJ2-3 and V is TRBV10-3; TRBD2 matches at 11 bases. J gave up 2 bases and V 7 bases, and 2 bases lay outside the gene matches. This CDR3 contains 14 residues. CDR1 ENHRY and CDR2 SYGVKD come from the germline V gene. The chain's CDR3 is CAIKTSGVTDTQYF. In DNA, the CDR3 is TGTGCCATCAAGACTAGCGGGGTCACAGATACGCAGTATTTT.

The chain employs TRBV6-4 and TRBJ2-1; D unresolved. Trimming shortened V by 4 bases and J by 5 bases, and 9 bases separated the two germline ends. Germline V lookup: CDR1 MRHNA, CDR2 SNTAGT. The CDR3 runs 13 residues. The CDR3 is CASSVRADNEQFF. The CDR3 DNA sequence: TGTGCCAGCAGTGTCCGCGCGGACAATGAGCAGTTCTTC.

The CDR3 protein is CASSLTSGWAYNEQFF. CDR3 bases: TGTGCCAGCAGTTTAACTAGCGGGTGGGCATACAATGAGCAGTTCTTC. The V gene is TRBV27, the J gene TRBJ2-1; 9 bases are shared with TRBD2. V lost 2 bases, J lost 4 bases, and 6 bases stayed unmatched. The CDR3 extends over 16 amino acids. CDR1 is MNHEY and CDR2 is SMNVEV in the germline V gene (reference sequence).

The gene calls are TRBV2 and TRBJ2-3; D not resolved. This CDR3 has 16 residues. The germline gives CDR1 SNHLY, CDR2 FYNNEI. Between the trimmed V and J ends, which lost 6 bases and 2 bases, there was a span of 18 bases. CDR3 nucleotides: TGTGCCAGCAGGGTTGGGGATCGTGGGAACACAGATACGCAGTATTTT. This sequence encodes CASRVGDRGNTDTQYF.

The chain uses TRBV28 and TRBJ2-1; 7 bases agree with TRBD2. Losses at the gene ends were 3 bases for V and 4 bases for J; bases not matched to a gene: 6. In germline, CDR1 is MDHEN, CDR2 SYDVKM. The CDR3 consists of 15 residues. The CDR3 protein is CASSLGGGPYNEQFF. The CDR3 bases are TGTGCCAGCAGTTTGGGGGGAGGGCCATACAATGAGCAGTTCTTC.

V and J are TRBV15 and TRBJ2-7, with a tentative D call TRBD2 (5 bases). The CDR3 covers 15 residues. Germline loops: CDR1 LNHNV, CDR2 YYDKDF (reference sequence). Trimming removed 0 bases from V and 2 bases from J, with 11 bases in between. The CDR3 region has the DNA TGTGCCACCAGCAGAGATCGCAACGGGGCCTACGAGCAGTACTTC. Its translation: CATSRDRNGAYEQYF.

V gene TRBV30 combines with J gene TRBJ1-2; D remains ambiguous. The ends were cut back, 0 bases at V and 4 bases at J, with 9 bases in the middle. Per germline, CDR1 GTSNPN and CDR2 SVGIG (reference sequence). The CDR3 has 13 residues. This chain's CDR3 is CAWSVLMGYGYTF. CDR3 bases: TGTGCCTGGAGTGTACTTATGGGCTATGGCTACACCTTC.

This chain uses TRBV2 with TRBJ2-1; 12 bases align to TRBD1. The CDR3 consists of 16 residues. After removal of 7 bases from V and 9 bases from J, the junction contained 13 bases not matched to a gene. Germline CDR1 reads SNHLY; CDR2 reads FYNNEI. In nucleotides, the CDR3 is TGTGCCAGCATTAACCCCGGGACAGGGGGCGGGGGTGAGCAGTTCTTC. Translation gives CASINPGTGGGGEQFF.

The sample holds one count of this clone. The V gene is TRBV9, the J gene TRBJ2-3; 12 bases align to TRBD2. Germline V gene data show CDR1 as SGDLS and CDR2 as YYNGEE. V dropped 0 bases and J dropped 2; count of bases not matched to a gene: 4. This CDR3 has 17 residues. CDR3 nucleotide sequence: TGTGCCAGCAGCGTAGGTACTAGCGGGAGGAACACAGATACGCAGTATTTT. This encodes CASSVGTSGRNTDTQYF.